The clone carrying this T cell receptor beta chain was detected only a few times. Its antigen is undetermined. V lost 5 bases, J lost 5 bases, and 10 bases stayed unmatched. CDR3 size: 15 residues. CDR1 SQVTM and CDR2 ANQGSEA come from the germline V gene. These data are taken from a study of T cell repertoires in cytomegalovirus infection. Study at large: Public TCR beta signatures marked donors with CMV infection and the matching HLA.

MiXCR was run by TCRdb on the reads, yielding one entry per CDR3 protein. This table holds 630,000 or so distinct CDR3 sequences, 20% to 25% found once. Study conclusions and caveats: Carriers of CMV and the relevant HLA type were discriminated by public TCR beta frequency. In two of eight donors, the top clonotype was HLA-C-restricted CMV-specific.

This receptor was obtained from a human donor in good health (CMV status not recorded). Some clones in this sample may be carry-over from other donors' samples. V gene TRBV29-1 combines with J gene TRBJ2-1; 9 nucleotides line up with TRBD1. Sequenced: CD8+ T cells from PBMCs. CDR3 bases: TGCAGCGTTCCCGGAATGGGACAGGGTCACAATGAGCAGTTCTTC. Translation gives CSVPGMGQGHNEQFF.